The rows below give T cell receptor beta chains drawn from one sample of a study of human T cells and chemical hapten exposure. Using its own MiXCR run on the RACE reads, TCRdb lists one record per CDR3 protein. The sample yields some 300,000 distinct CDR3 sequences, about 5.4% seen once. Sequencing was performed on whole blood, taken in connection with sensitization to the hapten diphenylcyclopropenone (DPC). The receptor source for this set is a woman aged 18-30 years with alopecia areata. Some clones in this sample may be carry-over from other donors' samples. Each CDR3 is given with its conserved first and last residue. Each record gives: V gene, CDR3 length, D gene, clone size, CDR3 protein. D genes are given only for firm matches. The size of a clone is reported for some rows only, either as once, few or many, or as a class for expanded clones.

>TRBV2|13|NA|NA
CASCSQGNQPQHF
>TRBV6-5|15|TRBD1|NA
CASSYSQGPWTEAFF
>TRBV20-1|13|NA|few
CSAAGITKNIQYF
>TRBV4-2|17|NA|few
CASSQDWRGRHTDTQYF
>TRBV4-2|15|NA|many
CASSQDSGGNQPQHF
>TRBV5-1|15|NA|many
CASTPSAGVNTEAFF
>TRBV11-2|16|TRBD2|NA
CASSPNPGTSTETQYF
>TRBV5-6|14|NA|NA
CASKWGGPGNTIYF
>TRBV4-2|17|NA|few
CASSQDTVKGPGEKLFF
>TRBV7-9|19|TRBD1|many
CASSFPLAGTGKFNSPLHF
>TRBV20-1|13|NA|NA
CSAKTDRAYGYTF
>TRBV18|14|TRBD2|many
CASSPTTSNHEQFF
>TRBV12-3/TRBV12-4|17|TRBD2|many
CASSLGTSGAGANVLTF
>TRBV6-2/TRBV6-3|13|TRBD1|many
CASSPGTGYEQYF
>TRBV7-9|14|NA|many
CASSLAPYNSPLHF
>TRBV19|15|NA|many
CASTYLPWASGELFF
>TRBV7-2|16|TRBD2|many
CASSFAGTSGYNEQFF
>TRBV2|14|TRBD1|NA
CADRTGSERYEQYF
>TRBV20-1|13|NA|few
CSASSPGTTEAFF
>TRBV29-1|15|NA|NA
CSVRLGGFNSGELFF
>TRBV29-1|15|NA|many
CSVGVMTGSGNTIYF
>TRBV20-1|15|TRBD2|NA
CSARSPAGGHNEQFF
>TRBV21-1|14|NA|NA
CASSKNYSNQPQHF
>TRBV20-1|15|NA|many
CSARGMRGAEEKLFF
>TRBV6-5|17|NA|many
CASTPQGTAKTDYGYTF
>TRBV19|14|NA|NA
CASSRWGGRIEQFF
>TRBV5-1|16|NA|many
CASSLDFGTHYQRQYF